What follows describes a single TCR beta chain. Which antigen it targets is not known. Per-nucleotide qualities are absent, and no much larger clonotype sits a single base away. The data derive from a study of T-cell reconstitution after alpha-beta-depleted transplantation in children (dated by TCRdb to about 2016). Regarding the study in general: The study quantitatively tracked T-cell immune reconstitution after TCRalphabeta/CD19-depleted allogeneic hematopoietic cell transplantation in children using TCR repertoire profiling.

To prepare the library, PCR was applied. The data were produced on an Illumina HiSeq 2500. Molecular barcoding was employed in the preparation of TCR libraries, with unique molecular identifiers being used to normalize TCRbeta repertoire quantification. TCRdb passed the public sequencing reads through fastp at Q25 and MiXCR, retaining productive beta sequences. Each CDR3 protein gets just one entry, which takes the most common genes and DNA from the rows behind it. The sample includes 530,000 or so distinct CDR3 sequences, with 20% to 30% observed a single time. The ten largest make up 36% of the sample. The germline ends are 7 bases apart after V is trimmed by 1 base and J by 6 bases. Via the germline V gene, CDR1 is MNHEY and CDR2 SVGEGT. From its cysteine to its phenylalanine, the CDR3 spans 13 amino acids. CDR3 DNA is the only sequence kept; it has 39 bases, read in frame from the first base. Overall results and qualifications from the work: In some patients, the high TCRbeta diversity seen at day 60 was put down to recipient T cells and intrathymic progenitors that had survived conditioning. The apparently early recovery of alphabetaT-cell counts about two months after transplant reportedly depended on only several hundred rapidly expanded clones that came from non-depleted graft cells. Over the following months the frequencies of hyperexpanded clones went down, and after one year T-cell counts and TCRbeta diversity were mostly credited to newly produced T cells.

Per the publication, the treatment or condition label means: allogeneic hematopoietic cell transplantation with graft depleted of TCRalphabeta T cells and CD19 B cells. The transplant recipients were children given TCRalphabeta/CD19-depleted allogeneic hematopoietic cell grafts. The sequence was collected from a boy younger than two with Wiskott-Aldrich syndrome, due to receive a stem cell transplant. Source: PBMCs, taken before TCRalphabeta/CD19-depleted stem cell transplant. The chain employs TRBV6-2 or TRBV6-3 and TRBJ2-1, with the D assignment possibly TRBD1 or TRBD2, given 5 matching bases for each. The CDR3 protein is CASSYWGRNEQFF. The nucleotide sequence reads TGTGCCAGCAGTTACTGGGGACGCAATGAGCAGTTCTTC.